Included here is one T cell receptor (beta chain) sequence, with context. The data derive from a study of blood T cell repertoires in COVID-19. About the study: Some COVID-19 samples were acute and others convalescent; all came from the United States, Italy and Spain. Nucleic acid was either cDNA or gDNA, and it came from T cells, B-cell-depleted T cells, or PBMCs.

Trimming took 6 bases from V and 9 from J; bases not matched to a gene: 5. Germline V lookup: CDR1 MNHEY, CDR2 SVGAGI. The CDR3 has 12 amino acids. Per the original methods: From reference gene primer amplification, estimates of nucleated cell counts were derived. Method: immunoSEQ multiplex PCR; TCRdb's copy keeps in-frame clones and lacks some. That table furnishes V, J and clone size, whereas the DNA furnished D and trimming. Among around 130,000 clones listed, around 77% were seen once. This chain uses TRBV6-5 with TRBJ2-1, with 7 positions matching TRBD2. Sequenced sample: peripheral blood. The clonotype originates from a man in his 60s with active or convalescent COVID-19. In DNA form, the CDR3 reads TGTGCCAGCAGCCGGACTAGTTCTGAGCAGTTCTTC. Encoded protein: CASSRTSSEQFF.